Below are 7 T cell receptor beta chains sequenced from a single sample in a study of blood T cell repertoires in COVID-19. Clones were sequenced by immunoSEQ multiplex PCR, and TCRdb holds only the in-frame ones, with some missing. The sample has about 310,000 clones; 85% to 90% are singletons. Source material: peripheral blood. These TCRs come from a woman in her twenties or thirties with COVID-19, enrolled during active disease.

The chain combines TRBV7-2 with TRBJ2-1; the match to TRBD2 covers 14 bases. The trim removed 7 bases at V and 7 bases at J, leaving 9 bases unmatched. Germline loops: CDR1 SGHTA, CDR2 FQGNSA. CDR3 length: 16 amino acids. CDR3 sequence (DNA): TGTGCCAGCACTTCAACGGGACTAGCGGGAGCGAATGAGCAGTTCTTC. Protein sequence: CASTSTGLAGANEQFF.

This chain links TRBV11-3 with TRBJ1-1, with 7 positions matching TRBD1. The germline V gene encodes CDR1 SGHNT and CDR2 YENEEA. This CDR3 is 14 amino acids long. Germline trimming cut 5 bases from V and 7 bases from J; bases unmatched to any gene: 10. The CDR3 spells CASSNRQGTGEAFF. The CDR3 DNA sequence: TGTGCCAGCAGCAACAGACAGGGAACGGGTGAAGCTTTCTTT.

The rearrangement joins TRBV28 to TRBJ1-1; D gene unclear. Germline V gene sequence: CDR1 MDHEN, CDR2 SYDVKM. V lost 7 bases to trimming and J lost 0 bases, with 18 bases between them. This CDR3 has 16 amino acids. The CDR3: CASTPGLGRMNTEAFF. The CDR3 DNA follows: TGTGCCAGCACCCCGGGTTTGGGGAGGATGAACACTGAAGCTTTCTTT.

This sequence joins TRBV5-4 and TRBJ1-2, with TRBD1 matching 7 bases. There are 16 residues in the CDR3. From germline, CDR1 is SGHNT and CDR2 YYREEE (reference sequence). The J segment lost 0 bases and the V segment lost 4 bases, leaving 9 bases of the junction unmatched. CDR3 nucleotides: TGTGCCAGCAGCCCCGAAGGGACAGCCTCTAACTATGGCTACACCTTC. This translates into CASSPEGTASNYGYTF.

The CDR3 sequence: CASSHGGSSYNEQFF. For the CDR3, the DNA is TGCGCCAGCAGTCACGGCGGGAGCTCCTACAATGAGCAGTTCTTC. The chain is built from TRBV23-1 and TRBJ2-1, with TRBD2 matching 7 bases. TRBV23-1 is identified as an open reading frame with a role that is uncertain. Unmatched junction bases numbered 2, after V lost 3 bases and J lost 0 bases. The CDR3 spans 15 residues.

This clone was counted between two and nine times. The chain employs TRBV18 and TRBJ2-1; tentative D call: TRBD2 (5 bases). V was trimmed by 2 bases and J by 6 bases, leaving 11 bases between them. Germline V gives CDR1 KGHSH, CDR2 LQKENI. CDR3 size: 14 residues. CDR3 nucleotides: TGTGCCAGCTCACCAGGGAATGGAGGCAATGAGCAGTTCTTC. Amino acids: CASSPGNGGNEQFF. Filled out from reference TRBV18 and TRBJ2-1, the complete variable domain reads NAGVMQNPRHLVRRRGQEARLRCSPMKGHSHVYWYRQLPEEGLKFMVYLQKENIIDESGMPKERFSAEFPKEGPSILRIQQVVRGDSAAYFCASSPGNGGNEQFFGPGTRLTVL.

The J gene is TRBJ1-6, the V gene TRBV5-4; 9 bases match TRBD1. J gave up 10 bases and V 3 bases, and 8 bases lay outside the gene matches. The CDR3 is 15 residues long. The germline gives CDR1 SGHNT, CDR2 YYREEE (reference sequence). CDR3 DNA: TGTGCCAGCAGCTCCGGGACAGGGAAAGGATCACCCCTCCACTTT. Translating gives CASSSGTGKGSPLHF.